This T cell receptor (beta chain) originates from a study of graft-versus-host responses after intestinal transplantation. CDR1 is SGDLS and CDR2 is YYNGEE in the germline V gene. The CDR3 contains 14 residues. Trimming left V 3 bases short and J 8 bases short, with 15 bases between. The graft tissue was processed, and this released both intraepithelial and lamina propria lymphocytes. Generated by immunoSEQ multiplex PCR, the TCRdb table keeps only in-frame clones and is missing some. The sample consists of approximately 16,000 clones, around 82% of them appearing once. This clonotype was sampled from a human patient who received an intestinal transplant, so some T cells may come from the graft donor. This sample comprised ileum tissue, obtained 17 days after transplant. The rearrangement joins TRBV9 to TRBJ2-1; D is possibly TRBD1 or TRBD2 (7 bases each). DNA for the CDR3: TGTGCCAGCAGCGCAGGGGGGGGAGGTGATGAGCAGTTCTTC. As protein: CASSAGGGGDEQFF.